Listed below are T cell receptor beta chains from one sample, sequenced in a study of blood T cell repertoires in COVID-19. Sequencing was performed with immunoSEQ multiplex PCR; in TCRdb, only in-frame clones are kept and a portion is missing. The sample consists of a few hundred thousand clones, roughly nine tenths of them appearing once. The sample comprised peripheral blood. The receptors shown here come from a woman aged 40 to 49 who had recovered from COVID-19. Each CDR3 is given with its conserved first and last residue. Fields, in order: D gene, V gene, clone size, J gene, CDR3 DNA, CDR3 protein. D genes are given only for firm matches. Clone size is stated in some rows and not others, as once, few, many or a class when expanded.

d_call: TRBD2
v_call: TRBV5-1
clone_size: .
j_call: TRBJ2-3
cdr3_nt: TGCGCCAGCAGCAGACGACTAGCGGGAGGGGCAGATACGCAGTATTTT
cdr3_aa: CASSRRLAGGADTQYF

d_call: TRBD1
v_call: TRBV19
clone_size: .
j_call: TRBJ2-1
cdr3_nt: TGCGAGAAGTGGACAGGGGTGTACAATGAGCAGTTCTTC
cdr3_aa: CEKWTGVYNEQFF

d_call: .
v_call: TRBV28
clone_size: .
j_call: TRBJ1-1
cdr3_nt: TGTGCCAGCAATGACGGGGGGGGCGCTGAAGCTTTCTTT
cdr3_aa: CASNDGGGAEAFF

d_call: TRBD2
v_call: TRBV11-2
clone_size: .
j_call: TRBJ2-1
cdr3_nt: TGTGCCAGCAGCTTAGGGACTAGCGGGGATTACAATGAGCAGTTCTTC
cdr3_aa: CASSLGTSGDYNEQFF

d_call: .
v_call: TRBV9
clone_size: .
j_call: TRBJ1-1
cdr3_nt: TGTGCCAGCAGCGTAATGGGGCAGGCCTCGATGAACACTGAAGCTTTCTTT
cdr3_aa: CASSVMGQASMNTEAFF

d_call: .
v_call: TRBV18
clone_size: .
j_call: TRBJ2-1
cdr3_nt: TGTGCCAGCTCACCATCGGAGGACAATGAGCAGTTCTTC
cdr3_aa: CASSPSEDNEQFF

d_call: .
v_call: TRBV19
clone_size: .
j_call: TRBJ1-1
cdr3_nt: TGTGCCAGTAGTATATCAGTCATGAACACTGAAGCTTTCTTT
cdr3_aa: CASSISVMNTEAFF

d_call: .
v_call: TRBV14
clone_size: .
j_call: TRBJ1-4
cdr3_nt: TGTGCCAGCAGCCAAGATCTTGGTGGAGGAAAACTGTTTTTT
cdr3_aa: CASSQDLGGGKLFF

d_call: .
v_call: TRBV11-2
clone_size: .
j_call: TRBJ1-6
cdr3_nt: TGTGCCAGCAGGCAACAGAATTCACCCCTCCACTTT
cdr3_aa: CASRQQNSPLHF

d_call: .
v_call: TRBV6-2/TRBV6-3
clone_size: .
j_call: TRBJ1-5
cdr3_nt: TGTGCCAGCAGTTACGGCTGGGGGCTGGGTCAGCCCCAGCATTTT
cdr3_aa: CASSYGWGLGQPQHF

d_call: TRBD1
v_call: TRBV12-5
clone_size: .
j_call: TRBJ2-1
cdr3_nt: TGTGCTAGTGGTGCCCGGGACAGTGCCTACAATGAGCAGTTCTTC
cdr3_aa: CASGARDSAYNEQFF

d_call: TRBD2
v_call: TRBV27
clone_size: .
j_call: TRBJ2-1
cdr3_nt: TGTGCCAGCAGTATTACCGGGACTAGATTCTCCTACAATGAGCAGTTCTTC
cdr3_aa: CASSITGTRFSYNEQFF

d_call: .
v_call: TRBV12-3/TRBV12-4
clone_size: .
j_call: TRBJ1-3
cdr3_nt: TGTGCCACCAATGGGGGGTCTGGAAACACCATATATTTT
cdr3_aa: CATNGGSGNTIYF

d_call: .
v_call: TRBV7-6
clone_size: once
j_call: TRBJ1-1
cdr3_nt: TGTGCCAGCAGCTTATTCGAAGGGGCTGAAGCTTTCTTT
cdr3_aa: CASSLFEGAEAFF

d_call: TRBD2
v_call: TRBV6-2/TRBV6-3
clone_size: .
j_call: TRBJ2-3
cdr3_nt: TGTGCCAGCAGTTACGGTAGCGGGAGTGGGACAGATACGCAGTATTTT
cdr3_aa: CASSYGSGSGTDTQYF

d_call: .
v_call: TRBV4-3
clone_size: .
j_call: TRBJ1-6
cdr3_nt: TGCGCCAGCAGCCAAGAGGCCGGGGTTGGGGCACCCCTCCACTTT
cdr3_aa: CASSQEAGVGAPLHF

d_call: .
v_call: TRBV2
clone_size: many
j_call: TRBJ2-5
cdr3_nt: TGTGCCAGCAGTGACCCGGGGGGCCTCGGAGAGACCCAGTACTTC
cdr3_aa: CASSDPGGLGETQYF

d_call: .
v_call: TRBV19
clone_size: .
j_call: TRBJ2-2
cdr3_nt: TGTGCCATCGGCGGGGGCGGGACAACTAACGCCGGGGAGCTGTTTTTT
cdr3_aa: CAIGGGGTTNAGELFF

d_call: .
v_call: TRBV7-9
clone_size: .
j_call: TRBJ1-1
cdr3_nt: TGTGCCAGCAGCTTAGCGTTGGCGGGGAACACTGAAGCTTTCTTT
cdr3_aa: CASSLALAGNTEAFF

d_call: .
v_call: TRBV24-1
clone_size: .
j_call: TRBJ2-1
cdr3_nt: TGTGCCACCAGTGACTCGGACAGCGGGGACGAGCAGTTCTTC
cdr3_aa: CATSDSDSGDEQFF

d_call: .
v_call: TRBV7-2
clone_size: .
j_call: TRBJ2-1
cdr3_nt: TGTGCCAGCAGCATGAGACGGGATGAGCAGTTCTTC
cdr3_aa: CASSMRRDEQFF

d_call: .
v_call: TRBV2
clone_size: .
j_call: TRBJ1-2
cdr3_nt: TGTGCCAGCAGTGAAGGGGACAAACGGGATGGCTACACCTTC
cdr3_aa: CASSEGDKRDGYTF

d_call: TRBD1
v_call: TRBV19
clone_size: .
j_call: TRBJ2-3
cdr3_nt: TGTGCCAGTAGTTTGCCGACAGGGGGCGCAGATACGCAGTATTTT
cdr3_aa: CASSLPTGGADTQYF

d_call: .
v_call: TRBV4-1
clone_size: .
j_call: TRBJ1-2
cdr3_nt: TGCGCCAGCGGGCCCTCCACAGGGCCTTATGGCTACACCTTC
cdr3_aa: CASGPSTGPYGYTF

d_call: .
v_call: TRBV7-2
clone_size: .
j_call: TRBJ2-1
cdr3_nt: TGTGCCAGCAGCTCTAGTGGGTCCTACAATGAGCAGTTCTTC
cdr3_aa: CASSSSGSYNEQFF

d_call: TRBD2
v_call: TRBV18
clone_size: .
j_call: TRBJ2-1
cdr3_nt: TGTGCCAGCTCACCAGCCGGGAGGGGCAATGAGCAGTTCTTC
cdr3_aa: CASSPAGRGNEQFF

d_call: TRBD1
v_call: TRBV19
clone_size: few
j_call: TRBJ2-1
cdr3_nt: TGTGCCAGTAGTATATCCCCGGGACAGGGTGTGCAGTTCTTC
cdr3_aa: CASSISPGQGVQFF

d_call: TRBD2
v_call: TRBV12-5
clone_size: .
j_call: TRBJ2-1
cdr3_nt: TGTGCTAGTGGTTTGGTACCTAGCGGGACAAGTACAAGCTCCTACAATGAGCAGTTCTTC
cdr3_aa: CASGLVPSGTSTSSYNEQFF

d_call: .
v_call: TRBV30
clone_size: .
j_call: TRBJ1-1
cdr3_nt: TGTGCCTGGAGTGTAGGGGTTTCCACTGAAGCTTTCTTT
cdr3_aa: CAWSVGVSTEAFF

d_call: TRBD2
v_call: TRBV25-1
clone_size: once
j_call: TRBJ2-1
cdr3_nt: TGTGCCAGCAGAGAGAGCGGGAGCTCCTACAATGAGCAGTTCTTC
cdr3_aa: CASRESGSSYNEQFF

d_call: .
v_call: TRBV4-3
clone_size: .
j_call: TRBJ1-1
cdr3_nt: TGCGCCAGCAGCCAAGATCCTAAGGGGGGAGGGGTTGGTGAAGCTTTCTTT
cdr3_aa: CASSQDPKGGGVGEAFF

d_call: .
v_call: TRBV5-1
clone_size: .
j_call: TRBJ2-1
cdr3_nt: TGCGCCAGCAGCCCGGGACAAACCTCCTACAATGAGCAGTTCTTC
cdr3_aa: CASSPGQTSYNEQFF

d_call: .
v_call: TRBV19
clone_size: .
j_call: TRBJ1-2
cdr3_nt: TGTGCCAGTAGTGAACAGGGCGAACCTTTCTATGGCTACACCTTC
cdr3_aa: CASSEQGEPFYGYTF

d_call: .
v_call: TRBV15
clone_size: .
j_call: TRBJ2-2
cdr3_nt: TGTGCCACCAGCAGAGTAGGCGGGGACAGTCGGATACCTACCGGGGAGCTGTTTTTT
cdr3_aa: CATSRVGGDSRIPTGELFF

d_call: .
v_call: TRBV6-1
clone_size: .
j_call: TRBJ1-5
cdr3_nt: TGTGCCAGCAGTGAATTTAGAGGGAATCAGCCCCAGCATTTT
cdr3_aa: CASSEFRGNQPQHF

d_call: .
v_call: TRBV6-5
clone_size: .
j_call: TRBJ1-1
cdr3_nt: TGTGCCAGCAGGAGGGAGACAATGAACACTGAAGCTTTCTTT
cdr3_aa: CASRRETMNTEAFF

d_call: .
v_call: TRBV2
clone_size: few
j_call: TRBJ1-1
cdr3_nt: TGTGCCAGCAGTGAGGACCCAGGGGCCATGAACACTGAAGCTTTCTTT
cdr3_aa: CASSEDPGAMNTEAFF

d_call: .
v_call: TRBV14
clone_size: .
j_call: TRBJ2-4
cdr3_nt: TGTGCCAGCAGCCAAGACGCGGGGCCCAAAAACATTCAGTACTTC
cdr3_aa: CASSQDAGPKNIQYF

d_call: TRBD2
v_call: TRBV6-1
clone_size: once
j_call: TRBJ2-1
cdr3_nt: TGTGCCAGCAGTGATCCCGGGACTAGCACTTACAATGAGCAGTTCTTC
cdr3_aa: CASSDPGTSTYNEQFF

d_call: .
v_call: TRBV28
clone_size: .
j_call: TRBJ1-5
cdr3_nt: TGTGCCAGCAGCCCCGGGGGGGCAGGCAATCAGCCCCAGCATTTT
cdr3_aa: CASSPGGAGNQPQHF

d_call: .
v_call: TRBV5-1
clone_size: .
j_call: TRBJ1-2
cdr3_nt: TGCGCCAGCAGCTTGGGTCAGGGGTCCTATGGCTACACCTTC
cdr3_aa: CASSLGQGSYGYTF

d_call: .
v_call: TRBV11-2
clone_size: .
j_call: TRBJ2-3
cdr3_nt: TGTGCCAGCAGCTTATATCGGACTACCCGCACAGATACGCAGTATTTT
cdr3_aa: CASSLYRTTRTDTQYF

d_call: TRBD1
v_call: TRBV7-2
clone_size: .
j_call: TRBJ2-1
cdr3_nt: TGTGCCAGCAGCTTAAGGACAGGGCGATACAATGAGCAGTTCTTC
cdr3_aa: CASSLRTGRYNEQFF

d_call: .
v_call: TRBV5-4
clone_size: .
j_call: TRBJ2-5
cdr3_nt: TGTGCCAGCAGCTTGCCAGGGAATGGGGAGACCCAGTACTTC
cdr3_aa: CASSLPGNGETQYF

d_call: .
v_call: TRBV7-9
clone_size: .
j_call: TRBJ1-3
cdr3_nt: TGTGCCAGCAGCTGGTTTCAGGCTGAGAACTCTGGAAACACCATATATTTT
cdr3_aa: CASSWFQAENSGNTIYF

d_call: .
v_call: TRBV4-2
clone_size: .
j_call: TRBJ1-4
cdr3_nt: TGTGCCAGCAGCCAAGAGGATCTGGGGGCGCGTAGTGAAAAACTGTTTTTT
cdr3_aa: CASSQEDLGARSEKLFF

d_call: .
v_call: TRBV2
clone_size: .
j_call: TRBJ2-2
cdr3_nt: TGTGCCAGCAGTGTGGGGCTTCAAAATGGGGAGCTGTTTTTT
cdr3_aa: CASSVGLQNGELFF

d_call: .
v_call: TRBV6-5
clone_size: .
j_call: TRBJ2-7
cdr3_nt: TGTGCCAGCAGTCGTACACCATCCTCCTACGAGCAGTACTTC
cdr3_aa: CASSRTPSSYEQYF

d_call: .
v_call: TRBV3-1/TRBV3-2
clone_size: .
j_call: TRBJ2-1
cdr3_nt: TGTGCCAGCAGCCCATCCTCCTACAATGAGCAGTTCTTC
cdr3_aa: CASSPSSYNEQFF

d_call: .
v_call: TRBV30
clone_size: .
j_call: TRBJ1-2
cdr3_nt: TGTGCCTGGAGCCGCGACAGGCCTAATGGCTACACCTTC
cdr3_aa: CAWSRDRPNGYTF

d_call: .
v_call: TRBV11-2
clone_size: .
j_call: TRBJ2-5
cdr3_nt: TGTGCCAGCAGCTACGGTTTACAGGGTGGGTCAGAGACCCAGTACTTC
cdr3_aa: CASSYGLQGGSETQYF

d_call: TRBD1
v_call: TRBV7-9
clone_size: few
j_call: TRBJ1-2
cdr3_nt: TGTGCCAGCAGGGACAGGGAAGGTGGCTACACCTTC
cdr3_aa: CASRDREGGYTF

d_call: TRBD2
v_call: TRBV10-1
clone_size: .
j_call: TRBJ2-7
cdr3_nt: TGCGCCAGCAGTGCCAGCGGGGGGTACGAGCAGTACTTC
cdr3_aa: CASSASGGYEQYF